These 13 T cell receptor beta chains share one sample of origin, sequenced in a study of T cell responses to AZD1222 COVID-19 vaccine (dated by TCRdb to the early 2020s). The method behind the library was the immunoSEQ multiplex PCR assay. Not all clones reach the TCRdb copy of this immuneACCESS table, which keeps in-frame sequences only. Checked studies attribute under half of the gap to unresolved V genes and leave the rest unexplained. The sample table lists 100,000 to 120,000 clones, about 85% of them with a count of one. The ten largest make up around 3.3% of the sample. The time point label here, explained by the study, means: baseline before first vaccination. Sequences were derived from peripheral blood, sampled on day 0 of AZD1222 vaccination. All receptors derive from an adult in good health.

This clone has only one observation. The rearrangement uses TRBV6-5 and TRBJ2-5; 9 bases line up with TRBD1. Germline trimming cut 6 bases from V and 7 bases from J; bases unmatched to any gene: 6. The germline gives CDR1 MNHEY, CDR2 SVGAGI. The CDR3 covers 13 residues. CDR3 sequence reads: CASSDRGFGTQYF. For the CDR3, the DNA is TGTGCCAGCAGCGACAGGGGGTTCGGGACCCAGTACTTC.

This chain joins TRBV6-1 and TRBJ1-2, with a weak D call TRBD1 (6 bases). Germline V gene data show CDR1 as MNHNS and CDR2 as SASEGT. CDR3 length equals 13 residues. V was shortened by 2 bases and J by 5 bases, with 9 bases between the two germline ends. The CDR3 nucleotides read TGTGCCAGCAGTGAATCAGGGGTTTATGGCTACACCTTC. This gives the protein CASSESGVYGYTF.

The chain recombines TRBV24-1 with TRBJ2-3; D gene unclear. There are 16 residues in the CDR3. Per the germline V gene, CDR1 is KGHDR and CDR2 is SFDVKD. The germline V and J ends were trimmed by 7 bases and 3 bases, with 19 bases remaining between them. The CDR3, as DNA: TGTGCCACCAGCAATGCTGGGCGTGACGCGACAGATACGCAGTATTTT. Translation: CATSNAGRDATDTQYF.

CDR3 sequence: CASSVELRTVGNEQFF. The CDR3 DNA follows: TGTGCCAGCAGCGTAGAGCTGAGGACGGTGGGAAATGAGCAGTTCTTC. The chain uses TRBV9 and TRBJ2-1; D is unclear. V lost 0 bases and J 7 bases, leaving 17 bases between the germline ends. This CDR3 region has 16 residues. Germline V CDR1 and CDR2: SGDLS, YYNGEE.

The CDR3 DNA reads TGTGCCAGCAGCCAAATGGGGGGAAGAGGGGAGTTCCAGTACTTC. This gives the protein CASSQMGGRGEFQYF. The chain is built from TRBV3-1 (or the pseudogene TRBV3-2) and TRBJ2-5, with D possibly matching TRBD2 (6 bases). V lost 2 bases to trimming and J lost 10 bases, with 20 bases between them. This CDR3 contains 15 residues. CDR1 is LGHDT, CDR2 YNNKEL, per germline (reference sequence).

V and J are TRBV6-9 and TRBJ1-2; TRBD1 agrees at 8 bases. The CDR3 consists of 14 residues. Per germline, CDR1 MNHGY and CDR2 SVAAGI. V trimming: 4 bases; J trimming: 8 bases; junction bases outside the gene matches: 9. The CDR3 DNA is TGTGCCAGCAGTTTCCGACAGGGGCCAGGGGGCTACACCTTC. Encoded protein: CASSFRQGPGGYTF.

This clone was detected a few times. The genes are TRBV6-2 or TRBV6-3 and TRBJ2-7; 9 bases fit TRBD1. The J segment lost 8 bases and the V segment lost 5 bases, leaving 19 bases of the junction unmatched. This CDR3 has 17 amino acids. CDR1 is MNHEY, CDR2 SVGEGT, per germline. The CDR3 region has the DNA TGTGCCAGCAGTCCCTTAACAGAACCCCGGGACAGGGAGAAGCAGTACTTC. Its protein is CASSPLTEPRDREKQYF.

The chain couples TRBV3-1 (or the pseudogene TRBV3-2) to TRBJ2-3, with 8 positions matching TRBD2. Germline CDR1 is LGHDT and CDR2 is YNNKEL (reference sequence). The V and J ends lost 4 bases and 2 bases, in that order; junction bases with no gene match: 11. The CDR3 totals 17 residues. CDR3 sequence: CASSPRPAGGFTDTQYF. CDR3 coding DNA: TGTGCCAGCAGCCCCCGTCCGGCGGGGGGTTTCACAGATACGCAGTATTTT.

The V gene is TRBV5-1, the J gene TRBJ1-1, with D tentatively TRBD1 (5 bases). Looked up from germline, CDR1 is SGHRS and CDR2 is YFSETQ. Trimming pared 4 bases from V and 0 bases from J, leaving 10 bases between. The CDR3 is made up of 14 amino acids. The CDR3 is CASSLRGMNTEAFF. The CDR3 coding sequence is TGCGCCAGCAGCCTGCGGGGCATGAACACTGAAGCTTTCTTT.

The chain uses TRBV18 and TRBJ2-7, with D uncertain. Trimming took 3 bases from V and 0 from J, leaving 9 bases between them. Germline loops: CDR1 KGHSH, CDR2 LQKENI. The length of the CDR3 is 14 residues. CDR3 region: CASSPSTVSYEQYF. CDR3 nucleotides: TGTGCCAGCTCACCTAGTACAGTCTCCTACGAGCAGTACTTC.

This clone turned up a few times. The chain is built from TRBV28 and TRBJ1-2; possibly TRBD1 for D (5 bases). V shed 8 bases and J shed 5 bases, with 15 bases lying between them. There are 13 residues in the CDR3. Germline loops: CDR1 MDHEN, CDR2 SYDVKM. The CDR3 here is CASVKAGRYGYTF. The CDR3 coding sequence is TGTGCCAGCGTAAAGGCGGGGCGTTATGGCTACACCTTC.

The rearrangement joins TRBV19 to TRBJ1-6; tentative D call: TRBD1 (5 bases). V was pared by 5 bases and J by 6 bases, with 11 bases between. Germline V gives CDR1 LNHDA, CDR2 SQIVND (reference sequence). The CDR3 has 14 amino acids. CDR3 DNA sequence: TGTGCCAGTAGTCTCCAGGGAGGTAATTCACCCCTCCACTTT. Its translation is CASSLQGGNSPLHF.

This clone was observed a handful of times. This chain joins TRBV7-2 and TRBJ2-5; no firm D call. Trimming shortened V by 1 base and J by 2 bases, and 14 bases separated the two germline ends. Germline CDR1 is SGHTA and CDR2 is FQGNSA. This CDR3 has 16 residues. CDR3 protein: CASSLVGRRDQETQYF. The CDR3 DNA reads as TGTGCCAGCAGCTTAGTAGGGCGGAGAGATCAAGAGACCCAGTACTTC.